The entry that follows covers one TCR beta chain sequence. What it binds is unknown. A much larger clone differs by one base, so this may be a read error. The CDR3 extends over 13 amino acids. Germline values: CDR1 SQVTM, CDR2 ANQGSEA. The ends were cut back, 4 bases at V and 10 bases at J, with 17 bases in the middle. Tagging with unique molecular identifiers was a feature of the TCR beta cDNA libraries. T cells numbering 1 to 10 million yielded a few hundred thousand cDNA molecules. One entry per CDR3 protein results from TCRdb running MiXCR on the PCR reads. The sample includes hundreds of thousands of distinct CDR3 sequences, roughly 45% of them seen just once. These data come from a study of post-analysis software for immune sequencing data. Study summary: There were relapsing-remitting, secondary progressive and progressive-relapsing multiple sclerosis among the disease courses included.

Whole-study findings and limits: In multiple sclerosis, normalized Chao1 diversity was significantly below that of controls. F measure clustering grouped samples strongly by preparation batch. TRBV5-6, TRBV5-1 and TRBV20-1 were among roughly five TRBV segments more frequent in patients than controls.

This chain joins TRBV29-1 and TRBJ2-1; D unclear. The specimen was blood. This clonotype was obtained from a girl aged 10-17 years with multiple sclerosis. DNA for the CDR3: TGCAGCGTTGGGACCGCGGCCTCCTACGAGCAGTTCTTC. Translation gives CSVGTAASYEQFF.